This TCR beta chain was recovered during a study of T cells in Graves' hyperthyroidism and ophthalmopathy. About the study: Peripheral blood was obtained at initial diagnosis, preceding any treatment.

Authors of the study amplified TCR beta CDR3 regions from RNA transcripts. RT-PCR in the first round (using the HTBI primer set) targeted the TCR CDR3. TCRdb itself ran the multiplex PCR reads through MiXCR, one entry per CDR3 protein. The data show around 600,000 distinct CDR3 sequences, more than 15% seen once. This clonotype came up many times. Ophthalmopathy in the patients scored at least 3 on Clinical Activity Score and at least 4 on NOSPECS grade, lasting under 3 months. In making diagnoses, clinical symptoms, serum thyroxine and TRAb, thyroid ultrasound and orbital computed tomography were all used. V shed 2 bases and J shed 13 bases, with 15 bases lying between them. The CDR3 loop spans 13 amino acids. Looked up from germline, CDR1 is MDHEN and CDR2 is SYDVKM.

The TCR was taken from a woman in her thirties or forties with Graves' ophthalmopathy. This chain links TRBV28 with TRBJ2-1, with D tentatively TRBD1 (5 bases). Sequences were obtained from blood. In DNA form, the CDR3 reads TGTGCCAGCAGTTTACCCGGACAAGTAACCCAGTTCTTC. This gives the protein CASSLPGQVTQFF.